The text below deals with one T cell receptor beta chain. The antigen remains undetermined. From the germline J gene comes the end of the CDR3, since the read stops 3 residues before it. The sample originates from a study of T cells in women clearing cervical HPV infection. Study details: Case blood drawn at lesion detection; control blood after infection cleared.

Overall study results and limits: Cases carried less TRBV6-7 than controls: approximately 0.1% versus 0.16%. Repertoire richness, not evenness, was significantly elevated in CIN3+ cases versus controls. T-cell numbers per sample were unknown and may explain richness differences.

Using immunoSEQ multiplex PCR, the repertoire was profiled, and TCRdb retains in-frame clones only, with some absent. In total, the table holds around 23,000 clones. The CDR3 length is 21 residues. After removal of 3 bases from V and 2 bases from J, the junction contained 22 bases not matched to a gene. The V gene is TRBV7-1, the J gene TRBJ2-1; the match to TRBD1 covers 7 bases. TRBV7-1 is identified as an open reading frame with a role that is uncertain. The sequenced material came from blood buffy coat. The source of this sequence is a woman aged 18-70 years with a cervical HPV16 infection that either progressed to CIN3+ or cleared (not recorded which). CDR3 DNA, as far as it was read: TGTGCCAGCAGCTCCCTTTCCCCGGGACAGAGCATTACCAGGCCCTACAATGAG. Its translation: CASSSLSPGQSITRPYNE. The complete CDR3 reads CASSSLSPGQSITRPYNEQFF.